The T cell receptor (beta chain) under discussion was sequenced for a study of shared clonotypes between healthy human individuals. CDR3 length: 15 residues. Trimming took off 6 bases at V and 4 bases at J, with 16 bases between the two ends. Germline lookup yields CDR1 SGHRS and CDR2 YFSETQ. Profiling relied on immunoSEQ multiplex PCR, and the TCRdb table lists in-frame clones only, not all of them. The repertoire includes around 2,000,000 clones, 85% to 95% of them detected once, and 0.13% sits in the top ten. The clonotype originates from a man aged 18 to 30 in good health. The sequenced sample was naive CD4+ T cells sorted from blood. Subset of the sample: CD45RA+ positively selected. The rearrangement joins TRBV5-1 to TRBJ1-4; no clear D. CDR3 coding DNA: TGCGCCAGCAAGGCCCAACGATGGGGTAATGAAAAACTGTTTTTT. Its translation: CASKAQRWGNEKLFF.